Each of the 30 T cell receptor beta chains below was sequenced from the same sample in a study of cytomegalovirus exposure and HLA in healthy donors. Some clones are missing from TCRdb's copy, which holds only in-frame ones; the method was immunoSEQ multiplex PCR. The sample comprises some 140,000 clones, 85% to 90% of which are singletons, and under 3% rests with the top ten. The sequenced material came from PBMCs. The receptors originated from a man between 18 and 35 years old in good health and CMV-seronegative.

The chain is built from TRBV6-4 and TRBJ2-1; TRBD1 matches 8 bases. Germline assignment: CDR1 MRHNA and CDR2 SNTAGT. V lost 4 bases and J lost 2; bases outside the gene matches: 7. The CDR3 has 16 amino acids. The CDR3 bases are TGTGCCAGCAGTGTCTCCGGACAGGGTCCCTACAATGAGCAGTTCTTC. It specifies CASSVSGQGPYNEQFF.

The rearrangement links TRBV5-6 to TRBJ2-5; possibly TRBD1 for D (5 bases). The CDR3 spans 15 residues. CDR1 SGHDT and CDR2 YYEEEE come from the germline V gene. Trimming stripped 4 bases from V and 1 base from J, with 14 bases between. This CDR3 is CASSGAQGIQETQYF. The CDR3 DNA follows: TGTGCCAGCAGCGGGGCGCAGGGCATCCAAGAGACCCAGTACTTC.

The V and J genes are TRBV9 and TRBJ2-1; the D gene is possibly TRBD2 (6 bases). The CDR3 extends over 13 amino acids. Germline CDR1 SGDLS, CDR2 YYNGEE. The V end lost 0 bases, the J end lost 7 bases, and 8 bases lay between the germline ends. The CDR3 nucleotides read TGTGCCAGCAGCGTAGCGGGGGAAAATGAGCAGTTCTTC. Translating it yields CASSVAGENEQFF.

This clone was counted ten times or more. This chain connects TRBV28 to TRBJ2-7; a possible D gene is TRBD2 (6 bases). This CDR3 has 16 residues. Germline CDR1 MDHEN, CDR2 SYDVKM. Trimming took 6 bases from V and 4 from J, leaving 22 bases between them. The CDR3 reads CASRTSRGREVYEQYF. In nucleotides, the CDR3 is TGTGCCAGCAGGACTTCCCGGGGAAGGGAGGTGTACGAGCAGTACTTC.

The chain joins TRBV10-3 to TRBJ1-3; D is undetermined. Trimming took off 8 bases at V and 2 bases at J, with 10 bases between the two ends. Per the germline V gene, CDR1 is ENHRY and CDR2 is SYGVKD. The CDR3 has 13 residues. The CDR3 loop is CAIAGSTGNTIYF. CDR3 nucleotides: TGTGCCATCGCGGGTTCAACTGGAAACACCATATATTTT.

V and J are TRBV27 and TRBJ2-7, with 10 nucleotides matching TRBD2. Germline-derived CDR1 and CDR2 are MNHEY and SMNVEV (reference sequence). The CDR3 sequence is 16 residues long. The trim removed 0 bases at V and 0 bases at J, leaving 2 bases unmatched. The CDR3 DNA sequence: TGTGCCAGCAGTTTATCCGGACTAGCGGACTCCTACGAGCAGTACTTC. This sequence encodes CASSLSGLADSYEQYF.

This clone showed up just once. The chain combines TRBV2 with TRBJ2-3; 9 nucleotides line up with TRBD2. V lost 8 bases and J lost 0; bases outside the gene matches: 6. The CDR3 has 15 residues. The V gene's germline CDR1 is SNHLY and CDR2 FYNNEI. The CDR3 DNA sequence: TGTGCCAGCGCCGGGACTAGCATGAGCACAGATACGCAGTATTTT. It yields the protein CASAGTSMSTDTQYF.

The J gene is TRBJ2-1, the V gene TRBV4-3; D is uncertain. This CDR3 has 18 amino acids. V was pared by 3 bases and J by 4 bases, with 22 bases between. Germline V gene data show CDR1 as LGHNA and CDR2 as YSLEER. The CDR3 bases are TGCGCCAGCAGCCACCTACTACCCTTTACGGATCATTACAATGAGCAGTTCTTC. The encoded protein is CASSHLLPFTDHYNEQFF.

The chain links TRBV27 to TRBJ2-6; 8 bases line up with TRBD1. Per the germline V gene, CDR1 is MNHEY and CDR2 is SMNVEV (reference sequence). V trimming: 6 bases; J trimming: 3 bases; junction bases outside the gene matches: 7. CDR3 length: 16 amino acids. The CDR3 loop reads CASSPRTGFGANVLTF. In nucleotides, the CDR3 is TGTGCCAGCAGCCCAAGGACAGGGTTTGGGGCCAACGTCCTGACTTTC.

The chain joins TRBV6-5 to TRBJ2-1; D is perhaps TRBD2 (6 bases). The CDR3 extends over 13 amino acids. From germline, CDR1 is MNHEY and CDR2 SVGAGI. Deletions cut 8 bases from V and 7 bases from J, with 15 bases between. CDR3 bases: TGTGCCAGCGGGGCGGGACTTCCAAATGAGCAGTTCTTC. Its translation is CASGAGLPNEQFF.

This chain connects TRBV7-2 to TRBJ2-3; 13 bases match TRBD2. The CDR3 loop spans 17 amino acids. The V segment lost 4 bases and the J segment 3 bases; nucleotides outside the gene matches: 7. Germline loops: CDR1 SGHTA, CDR2 FQGNSA. The CDR3 is CASSSGGLAGATDTQYF. CDR3 sequence (DNA): TGTGCCAGCAGCTCGGGAGGACTAGCGGGGGCAACAGATACGCAGTATTTT.

V usage is TRBV7-2 and J usage is TRBJ1-4; 7 bases line up with TRBD1. Germline loops: CDR1 SGHTA, CDR2 FQGNSA. V dropped 5 bases and J dropped 7; count of bases not matched to a gene: 16. This CDR3 region has 17 residues. CDR3 protein: CASSPGTARGNSEKLFF. CDR3 in DNA: TGTGCCAGCAGCCCCGGGACAGCAAGGGGGAACTCTGAAAAACTGTTTTTT.

V is TRBV5-1 and J is TRBJ2-7, with TRBD1 identical over 7 bases. This CDR3 is built from 15 residues. The ends lost 4 bases at V and 0 bases at J; junction bases unmatched: 7. The germline V gene encodes CDR1 SGHRS and CDR2 YFSETQ. The CDR3 DNA is TGCGCCAGCAGCGGCAGACAGGGTATCTCCTACGAGCAGTACTTC. It is translated as CASSGRQGISYEQYF.

The chain uses TRBV7-9 and TRBJ2-1; possible D gene TRBD2, 6 bases. Germline V CDR1 and CDR2: SEHNR, FQNEAQ (reference sequence). The CDR3 length is 16 residues. V dropped 5 bases and J dropped 9 bases, with 23 bases sitting between them. CDR3 loop: CASSPRPLAGRGEQFF. Here the CDR3 DNA reads TGTGCCAGCAGCCCCCGTCCGTTGGCGGGAAGGGGTGAGCAGTTCTTC.

The chain couples TRBV27 to TRBJ1-3; tentative D call: TRBD1 (6 bases). Trimming removed 6 bases at V and 0 bases at J, with 12 bases between. The germline CDR1 and CDR2 sequences are MNHEY and SMNVEV (reference sequence). The CDR3 sequence is 15 residues long. CDR3 residues: CASSAQGISGNTIYF. In DNA, the CDR3 is TGTGCCAGCAGCGCTCAGGGGATCTCTGGAAACACCATATATTTT.

The genes are TRBV19 and TRBJ2-7, with 12 bases fitting TRBD1. J lost 6 bases, V lost 5 bases, and 5 bases had no gene match. The CDR3 loop spans 14 amino acids. Germline V gene sequence: CDR1 LNHDA, CDR2 SQIVND (reference sequence). This CDR3 is CASSGGTGGREQYF. Here the CDR3 DNA reads TGTGCCAGTAGTGGCGGGACAGGGGGCCGCGAGCAGTACTTC.

The chain uses TRBV18 and TRBJ2-3; 11 bases align to TRBD2. Germline V gene lookup returns CDR1 KGHSH and CDR2 LQKENI. There are 16 residues in the CDR3. V was pared by 4 bases and J by 2 bases, with 5 bases of the junction left unmatched. CDR3 coding DNA: TGTGCCAGCTCACTGACTAGCGGGGTCCTCACAGATACGCAGTATTTT. Its protein product is CASSLTSGVLTDTQYF.

This clone has only one observation. The chain has TRBV14 and TRBJ2-7, with 9 bases fitting TRBD1. The junction had 22 bases not matched to a gene; V was cut back by 4 bases and J by 0 bases. The CDR3 length is 21 residues. CDR1 SGHDN and CDR2 FVKESK come from the germline V gene. DNA for the CDR3: TGTGCCAGCAGCCCGAGAAAGGGACAGGGAGTAGCGGGTCGATACTCCTACGAGCAGTACTTC. Residues: CASSPRKGQGVAGRYSYEQYF.

The chain has TRBV6-5 and TRBJ2-7; TRBD2 matches 11 bases. CDR1 and CDR2 from the germline V gene are MNHEY and SVGAGI. The V and J ends lost 7 bases and 0 bases, in that order; junction bases with no gene match: 5. The CDR3 has 15 amino acids. CDR3 DNA sequence: TGTGCCAGCACTAAGGGACTAGCGGACTCCTACGAGCAGTACTTC. It translates to CASTKGLADSYEQYF.

The chain recombines TRBV18 with TRBJ1-1; TRBD1 aligns across 7 bases. CDR1 and CDR2 (germline): KGHSH, LQKENI. The CDR3 runs 16 residues. J gave up 3 bases and V 1 base, and 8 bases lay outside the gene matches. For the CDR3, the DNA is TGTGCCAGCTCACCACTTATTCAGGGGGGAGACACTGAAGCTTTCTTT. Protein sequence: CASSPLIQGGDTEAFF.

With respect to this clone: Within the sample, other DNA sequences also encode this same CDR3. The rearrangement links TRBV18 to TRBJ2-7; D possibly corresponds to TRBD2 (5 bases). The CDR3 totals 13 residues. The germline V gene encodes CDR1 KGHSH and CDR2 LQKENI. V lost 0 bases to trimming and J lost 3 bases, with 6 bases between them. This chain's CDR3 is CASSPPGSYEQYF. CDR3 in DNA: TGTGCCAGCTCACCACCAGGGAGCTACGAGCAGTACTTC.

The chain links TRBV5-1 to TRBJ2-7, with D uncertain. Germline V CDR1 and CDR2: SGHRS, YFSETQ. The CDR3 sequence is 16 residues long. V shed 4 bases and J shed 1 base, with 18 bases lying between them. In DNA form, the CDR3 reads TGCGCCAGCAGCCCAGGTCGGATGATGGTTTCCTACGAGCAGTACTTC. Translation: CASSPGRMMVSYEQYF.

The chain recombines TRBV19 with TRBJ1-2; 10 bases fit TRBD1. From germline, CDR1 is LNHDA and CDR2 SQIVND (reference sequence). CDR3 length: 14 amino acids. J gave up 6 bases and V 7 bases, and 8 bases lay outside the gene matches. The CDR3 nucleotides read TGTGCCAGTACCCCCCGGGACAGGGGCGATGGCTACACCTTC. This translates into CASTPRDRGDGYTF.

This chain connects TRBV13 to TRBJ2-3, with TRBD1 as a possible D gene (5 bases). The germline gives CDR1 PRHDT, CDR2 FYEKMQ (reference sequence). Trimming cost V 0 bases and J 2 bases, with 12 bases left between them. The CDR3 is 16 residues long. The CDR3 DNA follows: TGTGCCAGCAGCTTAGGGACAGCTTCTTACACAGATACGCAGTATTTT. Translating it yields CASSLGTASYTDTQYF.

The rearrangement joins TRBV6-1 to TRBJ2-6, with D maybe TRBD2 (5 bases). CDR1 and CDR2 from the germline V gene are MNHNS and SASEGT. V shed 8 bases and J shed 12 bases, with 11 bases lying between them. The CDR3 covers 11 residues. CDR3 sequence (DNA): TGTGCCAGCTTAGAGCGGACCGTCCTGACTTTC. Residues: CASLERTVLTF.

The rearrangement links TRBV6-6 to TRBJ1-5, with a possible D match to TRBD1 (6 bases). The CDR3 runs to 14 residues. CDR1 and CDR2 (germline): MNHNY, SVGAGI (reference sequence). Deletions cut 4 bases from V and 4 bases from J, with 11 bases between. The chain's CDR3 is CASSLTGPNQPQHF. The CDR3 coding sequence is TGTGCCAGCAGTTTGACAGGCCCGAATCAGCCCCAGCATTTT.

V is TRBV9 and J is TRBJ2-5; D possibly corresponds to TRBD2 (5 bases). CDR1 and CDR2 from the germline V gene are SGDLS and YYNGEE. The CDR3 runs 15 residues. Trimming pared 0 bases from V and 4 bases from J, leaving 13 bases between. CDR3 DNA: TGTGCCAGCAGCGTAGTCGCCGGGATGGGAGAGACCCAGTACTTC. Residues: CASSVVAGMGETQYF. Filled out from reference TRBV9 and TRBJ2-5, the complete variable domain reads DSGVTQTPKHLITATGQRVTLRCSPRSGDLSVYWYQQSLDQGLQFLIQYYNGEERAKGNILERFSAQQFPDLHSELNLSSLELGDSALYFCASSVVAGMGETQYFGPGTRLLVL.

V gene TRBV7-2 combines with J gene TRBJ2-7, with D tentatively TRBD2 (6 bases). The CDR3 is 15 amino acids. The germline gives CDR1 SGHTA, CDR2 FQGNSA. The V and J ends lost 1 base and 5 bases respectively, with 15 bases between them. The CDR3 sequence: CASSLGGKTGDEQYF. CDR3 nucleotide sequence: TGTGCCAGCAGCTTAGGGGGGAAAACGGGAGACGAGCAGTACTTC.

The chain employs TRBV6-1 and TRBJ2-1; TRBD1 might be the D (6 bases). Looked up from germline, CDR1 is MNHNS and CDR2 is SASEGT. There are 15 residues in the CDR3. Trimming removed 7 bases from V and 2 bases from J, with 15 bases in between. In DNA, the CDR3 is TGTGCCAGCAAATATCGGACAGCGACCTACAATGAGCAGTTCTTC. Translating it yields CASKYRTATYNEQFF.

The rearrangement uses TRBV10-3 and TRBJ1-1, with a possible D match to TRBD1 (6 bases). V lost 3 bases, J lost 5 bases, and 13 bases lay in between. The germline gives CDR1 ENHRY, CDR2 SYGVKD. The CDR3 length is 14 residues. The CDR3 is CAISETGQGTEAFF. Written as DNA, the CDR3 is TGTGCCATCAGTGAAACAGGGCAGGGGACTGAAGCTTTCTTT.